Included here is one T cell receptor (beta chain) sequence, with context. The entry originates in a study of blood T cell repertoires in COVID-19. Study in general: From the United States, Italy and Spain came samples of acute and convalescent COVID-19. From T cells, B-cell-depleted T cells, or PBMCs came the material, which was cDNA or gDNA.

The CDR3 runs to 14 residues. Unmatched junction bases numbered 6, after V lost 5 bases and J lost 3 bases. CDR1 is GTSNPN and CDR2 is SVGIG in the germline V gene (reference sequence). Original processing methods: How many nucleated cells were present was estimated from reference gene primer amplification. The table came from immunoSEQ multiplex PCR; TCRdb's copy has only in-frame clones and leaves some out. V and J calls and clone size are given by that table; D and trimming were obtained from the DNA. The sample carries roughly 250,000 clones, around 89% recorded once. The chain combines TRBV30 with TRBJ1-2; TRBD1 aligns across 10 bases. The TCR originated in a woman aged 40 to 49 who had recovered from COVID-19. The sequenced material came from peripheral blood. As DNA, the CDR3 is TGTGCCTGGGACGACAGGGGGCGGGACTATGGCTACACCTTC. Translating gives CAWDDRGRDYGYTF.